Below are 11 T cell receptor beta chains sequenced from a single sample in a study of identical twins. Using its own MiXCR run on the 5' RACE reads, TCRdb lists one record per CDR3 protein. The sample consists of around 230,000 distinct CDR3 sequences, about a tenth of them appearing once. Sequencing used memory (CD45RO+) T cells sorted from blood. The receptors were sampled from a woman under 30 in good health.

This clonotype was counted between two and nine times. The V and J genes are TRBV7-9 and TRBJ2-7, with 11 bases that match TRBD1. The ends lost 5 bases at V and 2 bases at J; junction bases unmatched: 8. The CDR3 is made up of 16 amino acids. Germline V gene sequence: CDR1 SEHNR, CDR2 FQNEAQ (reference sequence). Written as DNA, the CDR3 is TGTGCCAGCAGCATGGACCCGGGACAGGGGGCCTACGAGCAGTACTTC. This codes for CASSMDPGQGAYEQYF.

The table lists this clonotype with a few counts. The rearrangement uses TRBV7-2 and TRBJ2-7; D is undetermined. Trimming shortened V by 5 bases and J by 4 bases, and 9 bases separated the two germline ends. This CDR3 region has 12 residues. Germline values: CDR1 SGHTA, CDR2 FQGNSA. The CDR3 is CASSLTLYEQYF. The CDR3 nucleotides read TGTGCCAGCAGCCTAACTTTATACGAGCAGTACTTC.

The chain links TRBV10-3 to TRBJ2-5; TRBD1 aligns across 7 bases. Germline lookup yields CDR1 ENHRY and CDR2 SYGVKD. The V gene end was trimmed by 7 bases and the J gene end by 0 bases; junction bases not matched to a gene: 8. The CDR3 consists of 15 residues. The CDR3 spells CAIKKQGTYQETQYF. CDR3 nucleotide sequence: TGTGCCATCAAAAAACAGGGGACGTACCAAGAGACCCAGTACTTC.

This clonotype was found many times. The gene calls are TRBV12-3 or TRBV12-4 and TRBJ1-5, with D hard to call. Trimming pared 2 bases from V and 5 bases from J, leaving 7 bases between. The CDR3 covers 13 residues. The CDR3 sequence is CASSLFGDQPQHF. The CDR3 DNA reads TGTGCCAGCAGTTTATTCGGGGATCAGCCCCAGCATTTT.

The sample holds a few counts of this clonotype. The chain recombines TRBV9 with TRBJ2-1, with TRBD1 as a possible D gene (6 bases). Germline loops: CDR1 SGDLS, CDR2 YYNGEE. V was pared by 4 bases and J by 5 bases, with 16 bases between. The CDR3 is made up of 15 amino acids. The CDR3 nucleotides are TGTGCCAGCAGCTTAGAGTGGACAGACAACAATGAGCAGTTCTTC. Its translation is CASSLEWTDNNEQFF.

Only a few counts were recorded for this clonotype. The chain employs TRBV5-6 and TRBJ2-2; no clear D. Trimming stripped 4 bases from V and 5 bases from J, with 12 bases between. The CDR3 runs to 14 residues. Per germline, CDR1 SGHDT and CDR2 YYEEEE. As DNA, the CDR3 is TGTGCCAGCAGCCTGGGCGGCGTTACCGGGGAGCTGTTTTTT. Translating it yields CASSLGGVTGELFF.

The chain couples TRBV6-1 to TRBJ2-4, with D maybe TRBD2 (5 bases). Germline V gene data show CDR1 as MNHNS and CDR2 as SASEGT. Between the trimmed V and J ends, which lost 5 bases and 0 bases, there was a span of 14 bases. CDR3 size: 16 residues. CDR3 nucleotide sequence: TGTGCCAGCAGTCTAGTCCCACGGGAAGCCAAAAACATTCAGTACTTC. This gives the protein CASSLVPREAKNIQYF.

The rearrangement uses TRBV3-1 and TRBJ2-6; 8 positions agree with TRBD1. J gave up 3 bases and V 11 bases, and 9 bases lay outside the gene matches. CDR1 is LGHDT, CDR2 YNNKEL, per germline (reference sequence). The CDR3 spans 15 residues. The CDR3 DNA reads as TGTGCCTGCTGCCAAGGGACAGGTGGGGCCAACGTCCTGACTTTC. Amino acids: CACCQGTGGANVLTF.

The V gene is TRBV21-1, the J gene TRBJ2-3; the D call of TRBD2 is as the table states it, not checked on the DNA. TRBV21-1 is a pseudogene segment. The CDR3 sequence is 15 residues long. In nucleotides, the CDR3 is TGTGCCAGCAGCAATCCGAGGGAAGTGGCAGATACGCAGTATTTT. Translation gives CASSNPREVADTQYF.

This clonotype has a count of ten or more. The V and J genes are TRBV10-3 and TRBJ2-3; TRBD2 aligns across 13 bases. Trimming took 6 bases from V and 0 from J; bases not matched to a gene: 3. The V gene's germline CDR1 is ENHRY and CDR2 SYGVKD. This CDR3 spans 16 amino acids. The CDR3 reads CAIRTSGGPSTDTQYF. The CDR3 coding sequence is TGTGCCATCAGGACTAGCGGGGGGCCTAGCACAGATACGCAGTATTTT.

This sequence joins TRBV5-5 and TRBJ1-1, with D hard to call. Per germline, CDR1 SGHKS and CDR2 YYEKEE (reference sequence). The CDR3 covers 13 residues. The germline V and J ends were trimmed by 4 bases and 8 bases, with 15 bases remaining between them. CDR3 sequence (DNA): TGTGCCAGCAGCGGTTATGCGAGATCGGAAGCTTTCTTT. Protein product: CASSGYARSEAFF.